This section outlines one T cell receptor beta chain sequence together with its context. What it recognizes is unknown. Profiling relied on immunoSEQ multiplex PCR, and the TCRdb table lists in-frame clones only, not all of them. Among fewer than 20,000 clones listed, 80% to 95% were seen once. The CDR3 totals 14 residues. V lost 9 bases to trimming and J lost 4 bases, with 15 bases between them. CDR1 and CDR2 (germline): LNHDA, SQIVND (reference sequence). The sample originates from a study of STAT3 mutations in large granular lymphocyte leukemia. Across the study: More than half of T-LGLL patients received immunosuppressive therapy. Study-level results: In T-cell large granular lymphocyte leukemia, about half of patients showed multiple immunodominant subclonotypes. Persisting codominant clonotypes may have hidden a small pathogenic clone. In several patients, dominant TCR clone burden exceeded STAT3 mutant burden, suggesting STAT3 mutation arose secondarily.

The chain joins TRBV19 to TRBJ1-4; unclear D gene. This receptor was taken from a woman aged 50 to 60 with T-cell large granular lymphocyte leukemia. Some clones in this sample may be carry-over from other donors' samples. Sequencing used peripheral blood mononuclear cells. CDR3 coding DNA: TGTGCCAGCAGGAAAGACGGTTATAATGAAAAACTGTTTTTT. Residues: CASRKDGYNEKLFF.